This T cell receptor beta chain was identified in a study of T cell responses to AZD1222 COVID-19 vaccine. TCRdb keeps only in-frame clones here, not all; method: immunoSEQ multiplex PCR. The profile covers under 150,000 clones, with 85% to 95% appearing a single time and 2.5% to 3% taken by the ten largest. This clone has just one count. Its antigen is as yet unknown. Study findings and constraints: The study found vaccine-associated CD4 TCRs spanning spike, dominant at 160-218 and 743-854.

Trimming took 4 bases from V and 4 from J; bases not matched to a gene: 10. Per germline, CDR1 SGHRS and CDR2 YFSETQ. The CDR3 spans 15 residues. The specimen was peripheral blood, collected on day 0 of AZD1222 vaccination. The chain employs TRBV5-1 and TRBJ1-2; 7 bases map to TRBD1. The receptor was derived from an adult in good health. The CDR3 bases are TGCGCCAGCAGCACGGGGACAGCGAATCCCTATGGCTACACCTTC. Translating gives CASSTGTANPYGYTF.